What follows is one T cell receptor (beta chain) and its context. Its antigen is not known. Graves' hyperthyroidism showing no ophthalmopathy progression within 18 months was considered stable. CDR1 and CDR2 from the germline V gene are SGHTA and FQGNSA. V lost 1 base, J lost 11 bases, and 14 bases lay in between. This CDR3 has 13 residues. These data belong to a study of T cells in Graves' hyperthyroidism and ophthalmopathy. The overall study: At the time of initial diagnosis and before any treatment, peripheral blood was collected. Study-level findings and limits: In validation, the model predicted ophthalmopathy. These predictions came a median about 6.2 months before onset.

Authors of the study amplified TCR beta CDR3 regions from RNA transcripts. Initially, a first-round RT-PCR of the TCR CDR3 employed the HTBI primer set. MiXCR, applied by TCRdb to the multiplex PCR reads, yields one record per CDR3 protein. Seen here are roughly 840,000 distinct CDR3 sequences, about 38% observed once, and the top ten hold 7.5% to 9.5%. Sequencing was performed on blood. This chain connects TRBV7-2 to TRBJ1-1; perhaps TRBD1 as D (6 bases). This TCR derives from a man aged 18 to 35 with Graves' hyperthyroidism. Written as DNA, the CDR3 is TGTGCCAGCAGCTTAGAGGGGGTTACTGGCGCTTTCTTT. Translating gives CASSLEGVTGAFF.